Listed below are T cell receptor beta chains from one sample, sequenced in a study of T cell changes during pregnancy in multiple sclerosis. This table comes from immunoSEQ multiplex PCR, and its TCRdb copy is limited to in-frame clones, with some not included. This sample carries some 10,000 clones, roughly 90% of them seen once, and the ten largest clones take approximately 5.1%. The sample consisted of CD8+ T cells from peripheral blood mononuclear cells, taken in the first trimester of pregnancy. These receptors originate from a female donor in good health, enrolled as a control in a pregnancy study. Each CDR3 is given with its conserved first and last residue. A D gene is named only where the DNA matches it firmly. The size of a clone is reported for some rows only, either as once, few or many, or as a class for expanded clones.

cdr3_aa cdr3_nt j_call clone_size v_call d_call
CASSLVSWQSRYTF TGTGCCAGCAGCTTAGTGTCGTGGCAATCCAGGTACACCTTC TRBJ1-2 . TRBV7-9 .
CASKDSTSGNTIYF TGTGCCAGTAAGGACAGCACCTCTGGAAACACCATATATTTT TRBJ1-3 once TRBV19 .
CASSQDRETQYF TGCGCCAGCAGCCAAGACCGGGAGACCCAGTACTTC TRBJ2-5 few TRBV4-1 .
CASSEPRQDHYEQYF TGTGCCAGCAGTGAACCTAGACAGGACCATTACGAGCAGTACTTC TRBJ2-7 . TRBV2 .
CASGQINYGYTF TGTGCCAGTGGTCAGATTAACTATGGCTACACCTTC TRBJ1-2 . TRBV19 .
CASSTVLSGGPHEQYF TGTGCCAGCAGTACCGTCCTTAGCGGGGGGCCCCACGAGCAGTACTTC TRBJ2-7 medium-sized TRBV2 TRBD2
CASSLVLTYEQYF TGTGCCAGCAGCTTAGTCTTAACCTACGAGCAGTACTTC TRBJ2-7 . TRBV11-3 .
CASSLSTGTATYGYTF TGCGCCAGCAGCTTGTCAACCGGGACAGCTACCTATGGCTACACCTTC TRBJ1-2 . TRBV5-1 TRBD1
CASKTGNTEAFF TGTGCCAGTAAAACAGGTAACACTGAAGCTTTCTTT TRBJ1-1 . TRBV19 .
CASSKTGKPSNTEAFF TGTGCCAGCAGCAAGACAGGGAAACCAAGCAACACTGAAGCTTTCTTT TRBJ1-1 once TRBV21-1 .